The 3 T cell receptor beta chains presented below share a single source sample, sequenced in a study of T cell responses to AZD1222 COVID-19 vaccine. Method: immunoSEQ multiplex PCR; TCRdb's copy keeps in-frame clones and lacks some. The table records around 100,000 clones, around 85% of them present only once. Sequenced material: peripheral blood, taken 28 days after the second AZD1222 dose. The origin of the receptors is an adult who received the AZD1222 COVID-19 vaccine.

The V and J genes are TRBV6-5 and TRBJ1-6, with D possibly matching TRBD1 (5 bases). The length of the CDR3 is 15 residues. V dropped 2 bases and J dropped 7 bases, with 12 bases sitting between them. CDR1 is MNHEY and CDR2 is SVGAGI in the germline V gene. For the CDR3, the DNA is TGTGCCAGCAGTTACCAGGGACTTCAAAATTCACCCCTCCACTTT. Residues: CASSYQGLQNSPLHF.

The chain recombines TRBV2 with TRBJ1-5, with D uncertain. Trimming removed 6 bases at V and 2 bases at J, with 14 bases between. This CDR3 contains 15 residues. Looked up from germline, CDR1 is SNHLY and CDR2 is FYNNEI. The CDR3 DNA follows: TGTGCCAGCAGACCCGGGGATAATGGCAATCAGCCCCAGCATTTT. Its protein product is CASRPGDNGNQPQHF.

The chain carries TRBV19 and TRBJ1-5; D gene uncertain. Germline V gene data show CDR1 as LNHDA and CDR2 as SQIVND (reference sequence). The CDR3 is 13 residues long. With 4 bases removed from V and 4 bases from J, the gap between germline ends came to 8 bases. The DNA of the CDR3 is TGTGCCAGTAGTAACCGGGGTAATCAGCCCCAGCATTTT. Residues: CASSNRGNQPQHF.